The rows below give T cell receptor beta chains drawn from one sample of a study of CD8 T cells in Susac syndrome. Each CDR3 protein gets one entry after TCRdb re-called the immunoSEQ multiplex PCR reads with MiXCR. Altogether under 110,000 distinct CDR3 sequences are present, roughly 94% being singletons, with the ten largest covering about 0.42%. The specimen was CD8+ T cells from PBMCs. Receptors were obtained from a human donor with Susac syndrome. The CDR3 runs from the conserved cysteine through the conserved F or W. The D gene is left open where the match is weak. The size of a clone is reported for some rows only, either as once, few or many, or as a class for expanded clones.

v_gene,abundance,j_gene,d_gene,CDR3aa,CDR3nt
TRBV27,.,TRBJ2-1,.,CASSSDPTDEQFF,TGTGCCAGCAGTTCCGACCCTACGGATGAGCAGTTCTTC
TRBV5-6,.,TRBJ2-3,.,CASSLPGGGSTDTQYF,TGTGCCAGCAGCCTACCTGGTGGCGGTAGCACAGATACGCAGTATTTT
TRBV5-1,.,TRBJ2-7,.,CASSLVTGDSYEQYF,TGCGCCAGCAGCTTAGTGACGGGGGACTCCTACGAGCAGTACTTC
TRBV4-1,once,TRBJ2-5,TRBD1,CASSQEGQGSQYF,TGCGCCAGCAGCCAAGAAGGACAGGGCTCCCAGTACTTC
TRBV9,.,TRBJ1-2,.,CASSGGPGYTF,TGTGCCAGCAGCGGAGGGCCTGGCTACACCTTC
TRBV7-9,once,TRBJ1-1,.,CASSLWDGNMNTEAFF,TGTGCCAGCAGCTTATGGGACGGTAACATGAACACTGAAGCTTTCTTT
TRBV3-1,.,TRBJ2-7,.,CASSATGLSSYEQYF,TGTGCCAGCAGCGCGACAGGTCTAAGCTCCTACGAGCAGTACTTC
TRBV20-1,.,TRBJ1-2,.,CSASGPQGFYGYTF,TGCAGTGCTAGTGGCCCACAGGGATTTTATGGCTACACCTTC
TRBV9,.,TRBJ2-1,.,CASSARTESSYNEQFF,TGTGCCAGCAGCGCTCGGACGGAGAGCTCCTACAATGAGCAGTTCTTC
TRBV4-3,.,TRBJ2-3,.,CASSQDLLGTDTQYF,TGCGCCAGCAGCCAAGATCTCTTGGGCACAGATACGCAGTATTTT
TRBV14,.,TRBJ2-5,.,CASSQDEGLETQYF,TGTGCCAGCAGCCAAGACGAGGGATTGGAGACCCAGTACTTC
TRBV10-1,.,TRBJ1-1,TRBD1,CASSADRAEAFF,TGCGCCAGCAGTGCGGACAGGGCCGAAGCTTTCTTT
TRBV5-1,.,TRBJ2-7,.,CASSLFLGDEQYF,TGCGCCAGCAGCTTGTTTCTGGGAGACGAGCAGTACTTC
TRBV29-1,.,TRBJ1-1,.,CSAQLGGLEAFF,TGCAGCGCCCAGCTTGGAGGACTCGAAGCTTTCTTT
TRBV28,.,TRBJ1-6,TRBD1,CASSLRPLTGTGHNSPLHF,TGTGCCAGCAGTTTAAGGCCCCTGACAGGGACCGGCCACAATTCACCCCTCCACTTT
TRBV7-6,.,TRBJ1-5,TRBD1,CASSRGTGRSNQPQHF,TGTGCCAGCAGCCGGGGGACAGGGCGAAGCAATCAGCCCCAGCATTTT
TRBV7-2,.,TRBJ2-5,TRBD1,CASSSWTGAGETQYF,TGTGCCAGCAGCTCCTGGACAGGGGCGGGGGAGACCCAGTACTTC
TRBV5-1,.,TRBJ1-1,TRBD1,CASSPGTEEAFF,TGCGCCAGCAGCCCCGGGACAGAAGAAGCTTTCTTT
TRBV5-1,few,TRBJ1-2,.,CASSQTADGYTF,TGCGCCAGCAGCCAGACAGCCGATGGCTACACCTTC
TRBV5-1,once,TRBJ2-1,.,CASSWSVQGSSYNEQFF,TGCGCCAGCAGCTGGAGTGTTCAGGGTAGCTCCTACAATGAGCAGTTCTTC
TRBV2,.,TRBJ2-3,TRBD2,CASSKLAVTDTQYF,TGTGCCAGCAGTAAACTAGCGGTGACAGATACGCAGTATTTT
TRBV11-2,.,TRBJ2-3,.,CASSLAGTSSSTDTQYF,TGTGCCAGCAGCTTAGCAGGAACGAGTTCTAGCACAGATACGCAGTATTTT
TRBV6-2/TRBV6-3,.,TRBJ1-2,.,CASRPTGVRGTYGYTF,TGTGCCAGCAGGCCGACTGGGGTCCGAGGGACCTATGGCTACACCTTC
TRBV3-1,.,TRBJ2-7,.,CASSQEGTPEQYF,TGTGCCAGCAGCCAAGAGGGGACCCCCGAGCAGTACTTC